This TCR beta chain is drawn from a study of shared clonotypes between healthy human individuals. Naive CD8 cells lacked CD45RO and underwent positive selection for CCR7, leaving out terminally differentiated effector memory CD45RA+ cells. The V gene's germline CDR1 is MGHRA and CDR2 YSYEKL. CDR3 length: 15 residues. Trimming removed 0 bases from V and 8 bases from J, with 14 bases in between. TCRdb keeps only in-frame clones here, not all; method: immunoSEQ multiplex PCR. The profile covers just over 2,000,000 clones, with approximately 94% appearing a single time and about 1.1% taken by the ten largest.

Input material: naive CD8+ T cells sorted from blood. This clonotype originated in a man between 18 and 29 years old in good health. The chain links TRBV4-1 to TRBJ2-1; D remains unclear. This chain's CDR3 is CASSQEQAGVYEQFF. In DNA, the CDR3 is TGCGCCAGCAGCCAAGAGCAGGCTGGGGTATATGAGCAGTTCTTC.